Listed below are T cell receptor beta chains from one sample, sequenced in a study of cytomegalovirus exposure and HLA in healthy donors. Assay: immunoSEQ multiplex PCR; the TCRdb copy retains only in-frame clones and omits some. The table records under 65,000 clones, approximately 81% of them present only once. The sample consisted of PBMCs. The receptors originated from a woman under 30 in good health and CMV-seronegative. Each CDR3 is given with its conserved first and last residue.

cdr3_aa: CASNRGGGNTIYF
v_call: TRBV19

cdr3_aa: CASRRQIEETQYF
v_call: TRBV2

cdr3_aa: CASFKRDCGEKLFF
v_call: TRBV27

cdr3_aa: CASSVTGGTGELFF
v_call: TRBV5-1

cdr3_aa: CASTLAGGPTYEQYF
v_call: TRBV6-1

cdr3_aa: CAISESGQLNEKLFF
v_call: TRBV10-3

cdr3_aa: CASSVGLAGANTGELFF
v_call: TRBV11-2

cdr3_aa: CASSIAQAVVVNNEQFF
v_call: TRBV19

cdr3_aa: CASSVRGTDYEQYF
v_call: TRBV7-9

cdr3_aa: CASPPDRYNEQFF
v_call: TRBV18

cdr3_aa: CASTDVRGRANVLTF
v_call: TRBV28

cdr3_aa: CASSWDRTEAFF
v_call: TRBV19

cdr3_aa: CASSQPSDQETQYF
v_call: TRBV4-1

cdr3_aa: CASSPLTTQETQYF
v_call: TRBV18

cdr3_aa: CASNKQGYGYTF
v_call: TRBV7-2

cdr3_aa: CASSPDSYNYGYTF
v_call: TRBV14

cdr3_aa: CASSFGTGQRQETQYF
v_call: TRBV28

cdr3_aa: CASSLASQETQYF
v_call: TRBV7-9

cdr3_aa: CASSPSVLGGNSPLHF
v_call: TRBV2

cdr3_aa: CASSRDRGLQETQYF
v_call: TRBV11-3

cdr3_aa: CASSLWGGNTEAFF
v_call: TRBV5-1

cdr3_aa: CASSWKTGTPWYF
v_call: TRBV7-2

cdr3_aa: CASSWGTGQNGGTGELFF
v_call: TRBV19

cdr3_aa: CAYQQLQGADEQYF
v_call: TRBV30

cdr3_aa: CASSSTLGTSRIGGLGQYF
v_call: TRBV7-9

cdr3_aa: CASRHRGFGTSAATGELFF
v_call: TRBV28

cdr3_aa: CASSYSENGANVLTF
v_call: TRBV6-6

cdr3_aa: CASSLMTAGQPQHF
v_call: TRBV27

cdr3_aa: CSVEWGRTEAFF
v_call: TRBV29-1

cdr3_aa: CASSPGQGAGYGYTF
v_call: TRBV14

cdr3_aa: CASSQDKIYEQYF
v_call: TRBV4-1

cdr3_aa: CASTPVAGPDEQYF
v_call: TRBV7-2

cdr3_aa: CASSMRPNEKLFF
v_call: TRBV19

cdr3_aa: CASTPIQGTYNEQFF
v_call: TRBV19

cdr3_aa: CASSGGAGDGTGELFF
v_call: TRBV21-1

cdr3_aa: CASSESKASGRFRETQYF
v_call: TRBV10-1

cdr3_aa: CASGQAGRAYGYTF
v_call: TRBV2

cdr3_aa: CASSQGGNTEAFF
v_call: TRBV7-3

cdr3_aa: CASSKGTEAFF
v_call: TRBV27

cdr3_aa: CASSFLGQSAYNEQFF
v_call: TRBV28

cdr3_aa: CASSLLERPSGNEQFF
v_call: TRBV28

cdr3_aa: CASSVIPGSTSGGEQYF
v_call: TRBV2

cdr3_aa: CASSQDRSSGQYF
v_call: TRBV14

cdr3_aa: CASSPRTGTNEKLFF
v_call: TRBV9

cdr3_aa: CASSLGGQVNQPQHF
v_call: TRBV5-4

cdr3_aa: CASSFPSRGTEAFF
v_call: TRBV28

cdr3_aa: CASSPNRGSNTGELFF
v_call: TRBV7-3

cdr3_aa: CASSSIDSISYEQYF
v_call: TRBV5-1

cdr3_aa: CASSLSGLAGVVLSYEQYF
v_call: TRBV7-3

cdr3_aa: CASSLWTGTGNTIYF
v_call: TRBV6-6

cdr3_aa: CASSAGGISGANGLTF
v_call: TRBV9

cdr3_aa: CASSGLAGDGELFF
v_call: TRBV18

cdr3_aa: CASSGAETSGLRDEQFF
v_call: TRBV16

cdr3_aa: CASSQTSGSSYEQYF
v_call: TRBV28

cdr3_aa: CASSVAGTFRDEQFF
v_call: TRBV9